The 24 T cell receptor beta chains presented below share a single source sample, sequenced in a study of T cell repertoires in cytomegalovirus infection. Their antigens are not known. TCRdb independently ran MiXCR on the reads; one entry per CDR3 protein. The sample carries under 350,000 distinct CDR3 sequences, roughly a fifth recorded once. The sequences come from cultured PBMCs, collected from culture after CMV antigen stimulation. These receptors came from a human donor in good health (CMV status not recorded). Some clones in this sample may be carry-over from other donors' samples.

This sequence joins TRBV19 and TRBJ1-4; TRBD1 might be the D (5 bases). V shed 3 bases and J shed 11 bases, with 16 bases lying between them. This CDR3 region has 14 residues. Germline-derived CDR1 and CDR2 are LNHDA and SQIVND (reference sequence). The DNA for the CDR3 is TGTGCCAGTAGTATTCTCAGTCAGGGCAGCAAACTGTTTTTT. Translated: CASSILSQGSKLFF.

This sequence joins TRBV10-3 and TRBJ2-1; 11 bases fit TRBD2. V was clipped by 6 bases and J by 5 bases; unmatched bases: 9. The CDR3 loop spans 16 amino acids. CDR1 and CDR2 (germline): ENHRY, SYGVKD. This chain's CDR3 is CAIRDLGTSGHNEQFF. CDR3 DNA: TGTGCCATCAGGGATCTCGGGACTAGCGGACACAATGAGCAGTTCTTC.

This chain joins TRBV20-1 and TRBJ2-5; D is ambiguous. The V and J ends lost 3 bases and 1 base respectively, with 12 bases between them. Germline loops: CDR1 DFQATT, CDR2 SNEGSKA (reference sequence). The CDR3 has 14 residues. The chain's CDR3 is CSARVHITQETQYF. As DNA, the CDR3 is TGCAGTGCTAGGGTGCATATCACCCAAGAGACCCAGTACTTC.

This clonotype was seen many times. V and J are TRBV7-2 and TRBJ2-3; TRBD1 aligns across 8 bases. Germline V gene lookup returns CDR1 SGHTA and CDR2 FQGNSA. Trimming took 4 bases from V and 6 from J; bases not matched to a gene: 6. The CDR3 runs to 14 residues. The DNA of the CDR3 is TGTGCCAGCAGCTATGGACAGGGCAGCGATACGCAGTATTTT. It yields the protein CASSYGQGSDTQYF.

The J gene is TRBJ1-6, the V gene TRBV27; the D is unclear. The germline V gene encodes CDR1 MNHEY and CDR2 SMNVEV (reference sequence). CDR3 size: 14 residues. The V gene lost 6 bases and the J gene lost 10 bases, with 16 bases spanning the gap. CDR3 DNA: TGTGCCAGCAGACCTATTAGTCGATCCTCACCCCTCCACTTT. Its protein product is CASRPISRSSPLHF.

This clonotype was seen many times. The rearrangement links TRBV4-1 to TRBJ2-7; 7 bases match TRBD1. The length of the CDR3 is 13 residues. V was clipped by 3 bases and J by 6 bases; unmatched bases: 5. CDR1 is MGHRA and CDR2 is YSYEKL in the germline V gene. The chain's CDR3 is CASSQTTGPEQYV. DNA for the CDR3: TGCGCCAGCAGCCAGACGACAGGGCCCGAGCAGTACGTC.

This chain links TRBV24-1 with TRBJ2-1; 12 bases are a match to TRBD2. J was trimmed by 9 bases and V by 4 bases; bases with no gene match: 18. CDR1 and CDR2 (germline): KGHDR, SFDVKD. The CDR3 covers 19 residues. CDR3 in DNA: TGTGCCACCAGTGACCGACCTGAACCGGGACTAGCGGGTGGGGGTGAGCAGTTCTTC. Its protein product is CATSDRPEPGLAGGGEQFF.

The rearrangement uses TRBV28 and TRBJ2-1; D may be TRBD2 (6 bases). The CDR3 is made up of 14 amino acids. Germline loops: CDR1 MDHEN, CDR2 SYDVKM. Trimming left V 6 bases short and J 2 bases short, with 11 bases between. The CDR3 DNA reads as TGTGCCAGCAGGATAGCGGCACCCTACAATGAGCAGTTCTTC. Its translation: CASRIAAPYNEQFF.

Many counts were recorded for this clonotype. This chain links TRBV7-2 with TRBJ2-7; no clear D gene. In germline, CDR1 is SGHTA, CDR2 FQGNSA. The ends were cut back, 2 bases at V and 1 base at J, with 9 bases in the middle. The CDR3 is 14 residues long. This chain's CDR3 is CASSLSAVSYEQYF. The CDR3 coding sequence is TGTGCCAGCAGCTTATCGGCAGTTTCCTACGAGCAGTACTTC.

In its sample, this clonotype was seen many times. The chain joins TRBV19 to TRBJ2-5; 7 nucleotides line up with TRBD1. Germline values: CDR1 LNHDA, CDR2 SQIVND (reference sequence). The CDR3 consists of 15 residues. V lost 4 bases to trimming and J lost 3 bases; unmatched junction nucleotides: 8. CDR3 in amino acids: CASSNSPDRKETQYF. CDR3 DNA: TGTGCCAGTAGTAATTCGCCGGACAGGAAAGAGACCCAGTACTTC.

This clonotype was counted at least ten times. The V call is TRBV7-9, the J call TRBJ2-2; no firm D call. CDR3 size: 17 residues. Between the trimmed V and J ends, which lost 5 bases and 0 bases, there was a span of 16 bases. CDR1 and CDR2 from the germline V gene are SEHNR and FQNEAQ (reference sequence). The CDR3 is CASSVRGPGANTGELFF. CDR3 nucleotide sequence: TGTGCCAGCAGCGTTAGAGGTCCAGGCGCGAACACCGGGGAGCTGTTTTTT.

This clonotype was detected only a few times. The V gene is TRBV14, the J gene TRBJ2-6; TRBD1 matches 8 bases. Germline V gene sequence: CDR1 SGHDN, CDR2 FVKESK. This CDR3 is 19 amino acids long. V shed 4 bases, J shed 0 bases, and the junction held 11 bases outside the gene matches. Written as DNA, the CDR3 is TGTGCCAGCAGCCCACGCGGGACAGGCTTAAGCTCTGGGGCCAACGTCCTGACTTTC. Protein product: CASSPRGTGLSSGANVLTF.

This clonotype showed up just once. A much larger clone lies a single base off, so this may be a read error. Here the CDR3 omits its conserved ending phenylalanine or tryptophan, so a read error is the likely source. The V gene is TRBV6-8, the J gene TRBJ1-4; D possibly corresponds to TRBD1 (5 bases). Germline V gene data show CDR1 as MNHGY and CDR2 as SAAAGT. V was cut by 7 bases and J by 6 bases, with 15 bases left in between. The CDR3 contains 14 residues. The CDR3 is CASKHPRGDEKLFL. The CDR3 region has the DNA TGTGCCAGCAAACACCCGCGAGGGGATGAAAAACTGTTTCTT.

This clonotype was detected many times. The CDR3 DNA reads as TGTGCCACCAGCAGTCACTGGACAGGGGGGACAGATACGCAGTATTTT. Translated, it gives CATSSHWTGGTDTQYF. V and J are TRBV15 and TRBJ2-3; 10 positions match TRBD1. Germline CDR1 reads LNHNV; CDR2 reads YYDKDF (reference sequence). This CDR3 has 16 residues. Losses at the gene ends were 3 bases for V and 3 bases for J; bases not matched to a gene: 6.

This clonotype was counted many times. The CDR3 bases are TGTGCCAGCAGCTTATCCCCGGGGAAGGAGACCCAGTACTTC. As protein: CASSLSPGKETQYF. The chain carries TRBV7-2 and TRBJ2-5; perhaps TRBD2 as D (5 bases). V was shortened by 2 bases and J by 5 bases, with 12 bases between the two germline ends. The CDR3 runs 14 residues. The germline CDR1 and CDR2 sequences are SGHTA and FQGNSA.

This clonotype has at least ten counts. The CDR3 loop is CASSYRDSNTGELFF. The CDR3 nucleotides read TGTGCCAGCAGCTACCGGGACAGCAACACCGGGGAGCTGTTTTTT. The genes are TRBV7-6 and TRBJ2-2; the match to TRBD1 covers 7 bases. The V gene end was trimmed by 4 bases and the J gene end by 2 bases; junction bases not matched to a gene: 4. The CDR3 is 15 residues long. Germline assignment: CDR1 SGHVS and CDR2 FNYEAQ.

This clonotype was counted at least ten times. The V gene is TRBV7-3, the J gene TRBJ1-6; D possibly corresponds to TRBD1 (5 bases). This CDR3 contains 15 residues. V was pared by 4 bases and J by 6 bases, with 13 bases between. Germline CDR1 and CDR2: SGHTA and FQGTGA. The CDR3 bases are TGTGCCAGCAGCTCCTCAGGGTTCGGTAATTCACCCCTCCACTTT. It codes for CASSSSGFGNSPLHF. The complete variable domain, with remaining parts taken from reference TRBV7-3 and TRBJ1-6, reads GAGVSQTPSNKVTEKGKYVELRCDPISGHTALYWYRQSLGQGPEFLIYFQGTGAADDSGLPNDRFFAVRPEGSVSTLKIQRTERGDSAVYLCASSSSGFGNSPLHFGNGTRLTVT.

This clonotype was counted between two and nine times. CDR3 residues: CASSKDTQETQYF. The CDR3 bases are TGTGCCAGTAGTAAAGACACCCAAGAGACCCAGTACTTC. The genes are TRBV19 and TRBJ2-5, with D hard to call. Germline CDR1 is LNHDA and CDR2 is SQIVND (reference sequence). This CDR3 spans 13 amino acids. V dropped 4 bases and J dropped 1 base, with 7 bases sitting between them.

In its sample, this clonotype was seen many times. V and J are TRBV7-9 and TRBJ2-1; D uncertain. This CDR3 has 14 residues. Looked up from germline, CDR1 is SEHNR and CDR2 is FQNEAQ (reference sequence). The germline V and J ends were trimmed by 3 bases and 3 bases, with 9 bases remaining between them. CDR3 nucleotides: TGTGCCAGCAGCTTGTCCCAGTTCTACAATGAGCAGTTCTTC. It yields the protein CASSLSQFYNEQFF.

This clonotype was recorded a few times. The chain joins TRBV12-3 or TRBV12-4 to TRBJ1-1; D is ambiguous. CDR3 length: 14 residues. V gave up 2 bases and J gave up 2 bases, with 9 bases separating them. The CDR3 bases are TGTGCCAGCAGTTTAACTCCGGGCAACACTGAAGCTTTCTTT. Protein product: CASSLTPGNTEAFF.

This clonotype was seen many times. V usage is TRBV7-6 and J usage is TRBJ2-5; TRBD1 matches 8 bases. Germline loops: CDR1 SGHVS, CDR2 FNYEAQ. Losses at the gene ends were 10 bases for V and 4 bases for J; bases not matched to a gene: 8. The CDR3 has 13 residues. In DNA, the CDR3 is TGTGCCACCCCCGGACAGGGTGGAGAGACCCAGTACTTC. It translates to CATPGQGGETQYF. The full variable domain, in which reference TRBV7-6 and TRBJ2-5 provide the parts outside the CDR3, is GAGVSQSPRYKVTKRGQDVALRCDPISGHVSLYWYRQALGQGPEFLTYFNYEAQQDKSGLPNDRFSAERPEGSISTLTIQRTEQRDSAMYRCATPGQGGETQYFGPGTRLLVL.

In its sample, this clonotype was seen a few times. V is TRBV10-3 and J is TRBJ2-1; D is perhaps TRBD1 (6 bases). Germline V gene sequence: CDR1 ENHRY, CDR2 SYGVKD. The CDR3 contains 13 residues. The V gene lost 6 bases and the J gene lost 7 bases, with 13 bases spanning the gap. The CDR3 DNA reads TGTGCCATCAGCGGAGGACAGTTAAATGAGCAGTTCTTC. Protein product: CAISGGQLNEQFF.

This clonotype was picked up a small number of times. This sequence joins TRBV12-5 and TRBJ2-1; D remains unclear. Between the trimmed V and J ends, which lost 5 bases and 8 bases, there was a span of 7 bases. This CDR3 region has 11 residues. In germline, CDR1 is LGHNT, CDR2 FRNRAP. CDR3 DNA sequence: TGTGCTAGTGGTCTTGGTCATGAGCAGTTCTTC. This gives the protein CASGLGHEQFF.

This clonotype showed up many times. The chain joins TRBV9 to TRBJ2-7; a weak D match, TRBD1 (6 bases). Germline V gene sequence: CDR1 SGDLS, CDR2 YYNGEE. V lost 4 bases, J lost 3 bases, and 17 bases lay in between. This CDR3 has 15 residues. CDR3 amino acids: CASSPVDRSNYEQYF. The DNA of the CDR3 is TGTGCCAGCAGCCCGGTCGACAGGTCAAACTACGAGCAGTACTTC. Full variable domain (remainder filled in from reference TRBV9 and TRBJ2-7): DSGVTQTPKHLITATGQRVTLRCSPRSGDLSVYWYQQSLDQGLQFLIQYYNGEERAKGNILERFSAQQFPDLHSELNLSSLELGDSALYFCASSPVDRSNYEQYFGPGTRLTVT.